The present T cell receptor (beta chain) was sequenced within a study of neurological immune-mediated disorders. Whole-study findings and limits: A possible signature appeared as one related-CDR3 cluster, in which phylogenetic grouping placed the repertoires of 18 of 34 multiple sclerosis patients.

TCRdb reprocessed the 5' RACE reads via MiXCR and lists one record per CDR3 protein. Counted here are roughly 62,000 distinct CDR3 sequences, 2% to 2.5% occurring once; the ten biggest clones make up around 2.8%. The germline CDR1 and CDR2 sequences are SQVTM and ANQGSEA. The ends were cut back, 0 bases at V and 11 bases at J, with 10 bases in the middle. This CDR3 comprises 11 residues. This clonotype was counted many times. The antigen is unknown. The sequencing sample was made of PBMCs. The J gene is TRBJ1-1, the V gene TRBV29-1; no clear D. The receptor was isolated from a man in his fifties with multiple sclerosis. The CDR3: CSVEDRMGAFF. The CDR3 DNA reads TGCAGCGTTGAAGATCGGATGGGTGCTTTCTTT.